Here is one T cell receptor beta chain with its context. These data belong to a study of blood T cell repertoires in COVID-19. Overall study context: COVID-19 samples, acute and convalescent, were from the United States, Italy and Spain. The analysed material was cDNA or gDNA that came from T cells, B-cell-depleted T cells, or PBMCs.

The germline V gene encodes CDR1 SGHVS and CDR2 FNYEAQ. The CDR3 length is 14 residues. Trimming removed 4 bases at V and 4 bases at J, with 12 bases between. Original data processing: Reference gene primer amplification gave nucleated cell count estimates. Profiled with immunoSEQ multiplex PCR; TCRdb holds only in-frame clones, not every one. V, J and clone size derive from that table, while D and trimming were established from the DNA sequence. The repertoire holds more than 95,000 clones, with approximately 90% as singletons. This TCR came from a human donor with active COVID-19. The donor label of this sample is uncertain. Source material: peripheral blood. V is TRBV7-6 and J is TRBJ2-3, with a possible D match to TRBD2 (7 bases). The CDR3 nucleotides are TGTGCCAGCAGCTCCCTCGGGGGGCCAGATACGCAGTATTTT. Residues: CASSSLGGPDTQYF.